The clone carrying this T cell receptor beta chain was counted between two and nine times. Its specificity is unknown. This specimen belongs to a study of cytomegalovirus exposure and HLA in healthy donors. Study at large: Both the 100 to 150 validation repertoires and the 666 first-cohort repertoires used the same platform, as reported by a later analysis. Study-wide findings and caveats: The classifier reportedly diagnosed cytomegalovirus status with high specificity and sensitivity. TCR beta chains numbering approximately 150 were designated cytomegalovirus-associated.

Generated by immunoSEQ multiplex PCR, the TCRdb table keeps only in-frame clones and is missing some. The sample holds about 110,000 clones, about 88% seen once. Germline assignment: CDR1 KGHSH and CDR2 LQKENI. Unmatched junction bases numbered 13, after V lost 8 bases and J lost 4 bases. This CDR3 contains 15 residues. The donors were part of the validation cohort, which consisted of 120 subjects and was separate from the first cohort of roughly 620 subjects. The rearrangement joins TRBV18 to TRBJ2-7; 8 nucleotides agree with TRBD2. The source of this sequence is a young woman in good health and CMV-seropositive. The sample consisted of PBMCs. The CDR3 loop is CASQSQETSVYEQYF. The CDR3 bases are TGTGCCAGCCAAAGTCAAGAGACTAGCGTTTACGAGCAGTACTTC.